Below are 28 T cell receptor beta chains sequenced from a single sample in a study of T cells after yellow fever vaccination. One entry per CDR3 protein results from TCRdb running MiXCR on the 5' RACE reads. The table shows 200,000 or so distinct CDR3 sequences, with about 7% occurring only once. The sample in question was CD4+ T cells sorted from PBMCs, obtained on the day of the yellow fever booster vaccination. These receptors originate from a man aged 30-40 years who received the YFV17D yellow fever vaccine.

There are many counts of this clonotype. This rearrangement joins TRBV29-1 to TRBJ2-1; D not resolved. CDR3 length: 14 amino acids. Germline V CDR1 and CDR2: SQVTM, ANQGSEA. V was clipped by 5 bases and J by 0 bases, with 11 bases between them. CDR3: CSVPGTRSYNEQFF. In DNA form, the CDR3 reads TGCAGCGTTCCAGGAACCCGCTCCTACAATGAGCAGTTCTTC.

V usage is TRBV11-1 and J usage is TRBJ2-2; TRBD2 matches 10 bases. The length of the CDR3 is 15 residues. Germline-derived CDR1 and CDR2 are SGHAT and FQDESV (reference sequence). Losses at the gene ends were 3 bases for V and 4 bases for J; bases not matched to a gene: 2. CDR3 nucleotides: TGTGCCAGCAGCTTCATAGCGGGAGGCACCGGGGAGCTGTTTTTT. Protein product: CASSFIAGGTGELFF.

This clonotype was seen repeatedly, ten times or more. This sequence joins TRBV7-2 and TRBJ2-5; D unclear. This CDR3 is 14 amino acids long. Between the trimmed V and J ends, which lost 4 bases and 5 bases, there was a span of 14 bases. Germline V CDR1 and CDR2: SGHTA, FQGNSA. The CDR3 DNA reads TGTGCCAGCAGCTATTTGAGCCCCTTGGAGACCCAGTACTTC. Translating it yields CASSYLSPLETQYF.

Worth noting for this clonotype: A much larger clone lies a single base off, so this may be a read error. The chain combines TRBV5-4 with TRBJ2-1; TRBD2 agrees at 13 bases. The CDR3 sequence is 15 residues long. Per germline, CDR1 SGHNT and CDR2 YYREEE (reference sequence). The trim removed 4 bases at V and 5 bases at J, leaving 3 bases unmatched. The CDR3 spells CASSPGLAGNNEQFF. For the CDR3, the DNA is TGTGCCAGCAGCCCGGGACTAGCGGGGAACAATGAGCAGTTCTTC.

In its sample, this clonotype was seen many times. The chain has TRBV7-8 and TRBJ2-7; D not certain. CDR1 and CDR2 (germline): SGHVS, FQNEAQ. This CDR3 is built from 14 residues. Trimming removed 1 base from V and 0 bases from J, with 7 bases in between. This chain's CDR3 is CASSLEGYSYEQYF. CDR3 bases: TGTGCCAGCAGCTTAGAAGGGTACTCCTACGAGCAGTACTTC.

Ten or more counts support this clonotype. The rearrangement uses TRBV6-1 and TRBJ2-2; D not certain. The CDR3 length is 13 residues. V lost 7 bases to trimming and J lost 1 base, with 7 bases between them. Germline V gene data show CDR1 as MNHNS and CDR2 as SASEGT. CDR3 in amino acids: CASIKENTGELFF. The CDR3, as DNA: TGTGCCAGCATCAAAGAGAACACCGGGGAGCTGTTTTTT.

The gene calls are TRBV20-1 and TRBJ2-2; possible D gene TRBD2, 5 bases. The CDR3 is 12 residues long. With 6 bases removed from V and 3 bases from J, the gap between germline ends came to 8 bases. Germline V gives CDR1 DFQATT, CDR2 SNEGSKA (reference sequence). DNA of the CDR3: TGCAGTGCCGGAGGAGACACCGGGGAGCTGTTTTTT. This sequence encodes CSAGGDTGELFF.

The chain combines TRBV6-1 with TRBJ1-6; no clear D. Trimming shortened V by 2 bases and J by 7 bases, and 15 bases separated the two germline ends. The CDR3 is 16 residues long. From germline, CDR1 is MNHNS and CDR2 SASEGT. The CDR3 protein is CASSERWHRQNSPLHF. CDR3 sequence (DNA): TGTGCCAGCAGTGAAAGGTGGCACCGGCAGAATTCACCCCTCCACTTT.

This clonotype was seen at least ten times. V is TRBV29-1 and J is TRBJ1-1; TRBD1 aligns across 7 bases. V trimming: 5 bases; J trimming: 7 bases; junction bases outside the gene matches: 7. The CDR3 sequence is 12 residues long. Germline CDR1 is SQVTM and CDR2 is ANQGSEA. CDR3 in amino acids: CSVQQGTLEAFF. As DNA, the CDR3 is TGCAGCGTTCAACAGGGGACGCTTGAAGCTTTCTTT.

This clonotype was counted ten times or more. The chain couples TRBV10-2 to TRBJ2-2; D is possibly TRBD2 (5 bases). This CDR3 region has 15 residues. Trimming took 3 bases from V and 0 from J, leaving 8 bases between them. The germline V gene has CDR1 WSHSY and CDR2 SAAADI. The CDR3 region is CASSDTEANTGELFF. DNA of the CDR3: TGCGCCAGCAGTGACACGGAGGCGAACACCGGGGAGCTGTTTTTT.

The sample holds a few counts of this clonotype. V is TRBV6-1 and J is TRBJ2-7, with D hard to call. The germline gives CDR1 MNHNS, CDR2 SASEGT. The V end was cut by 7 bases, the J end by 3 bases, with 13 bases between. This CDR3 contains 13 residues. This CDR3 is CASNGLPDYEQYF. As DNA, the CDR3 is TGTGCCAGCAATGGTCTTCCCGACTACGAGCAGTACTTC.

The CDR3 nucleotides read TGTGCCAGCAGTATACGGGAGGGCGGCTACACCTTC. It translates to CASSIREGGYTF. The chain couples TRBV2 to TRBJ1-2, with D unclear. Trimming left V 5 bases short and J 8 bases short, with 12 bases between. Germline-derived CDR1 and CDR2 are SNHLY and FYNNEI. This CDR3 comprises 12 residues.

The V call is TRBV20-1, the J call TRBJ2-7; possibly TRBD1 or TRBD2 for D (7 bases each). V was shortened by 2 bases and J by 12 bases, with 11 bases between the two germline ends. CDR1 is DFQATT, CDR2 SNEGSKA, per germline (reference sequence). This CDR3 comprises 10 residues. The CDR3 bases are TGCAGTGCTAGACAGGGGGGGGGGTACTTC. Translated: CSARQGGGYF.

There are a few counts of this clonotype. CDR3 region: CASSLVNRENEQYF. Written as DNA, the CDR3 is TGTGCCAGCAGTTTAGTAAACAGGGAGAACGAGCAGTACTTC. V is TRBV12-3 or TRBV12-4 and J is TRBJ2-7; perhaps TRBD1 as D (6 bases). The CDR3 covers 14 residues. Trimming took off 1 base at V and 5 bases at J, with 12 bases between the two ends.

This clonotype was seen only once. One base away lies a much larger clone, so this may be a sequencing read error. V gene TRBV20-1 combines with J gene TRBJ2-3, with TRBD2 matching over 11 bases. CDR1 is DFQATT and CDR2 is SNEGSKA in the germline V gene (reference sequence). CDR3 size: 16 residues. The CDR3 nucleotides are TGCAATGCAACGCCTCGGACTAGCGGGAGCACAGATACGCAGTATTTT. As protein: CNATPRTSGSTDTQYF.

V is TRBV13 and J is TRBJ1-2; a weak D match, TRBD1 (5 bases). CDR3 length equals 16 residues. Trimming stripped 0 bases from V and 4 bases from J, with 15 bases between. CDR1 PRHDT and CDR2 FYEKMQ come from the germline V gene (reference sequence). This chain's CDR3 is CASSLGHGTQGYGYTF. The DNA of the CDR3 is TGTGCCAGCAGCTTAGGCCATGGTACCCAGGGCTATGGCTACACCTTC.

This clonotype was seen at least ten times. The chain uses TRBV24-1 and TRBJ2-1; TRBD2 aligns across 9 bases. This CDR3 is 14 amino acids long. Germline V CDR1 and CDR2: KGHDR, SFDVKD. With V trimmed by 4 bases and J by 7 bases, 4 bases remained unmatched. CDR3 bases: TGTGCCACCAGTGACCGGACTAGCGATAATGAGCAGTTCTTC. This translates into CATSDRTSDNEQFF.

At least ten counts were recorded for this clonotype. The V call is TRBV28, the J call TRBJ2-3, with D maybe TRBD1 (6 bases). Germline V gives CDR1 MDHEN, CDR2 SYDVKM. CDR3 length: 14 amino acids. V lost 6 bases and J lost 6, with 16 bases in between. DNA of the CDR3: TGTGCCAGCAGCTTACCTACAGGGTTGGATACGCAGTATTTT. Amino acids: CASSLPTGLDTQYF.

The chain is built from TRBV3-1 and TRBJ2-1, with D maybe TRBD2 (6 bases). The CDR3 loop spans 14 amino acids. V dropped 4 bases and J dropped 5 bases, with 12 bases sitting between them. Germline V CDR1 and CDR2: LGHDT, YNNKEL (reference sequence). This CDR3 reads CASSLGLNNNEQFF. CDR3 in DNA: TGTGCCAGCAGCCTGGGACTCAATAACAATGAGCAGTTCTTC.

The chain uses TRBV5-1 and TRBJ1-1, with a weak D call TRBD1 (6 bases). The V gene's germline CDR1 is SGHRS and CDR2 YFSETQ. CDR3 size: 14 residues. V was cut by 2 bases and J by 6 bases, with 14 bases left in between. The CDR3 nucleotides are TGCGCCAGCAGCTTTCGGGGGCCTTTGGCTGAAGCTTTCTTT. It encodes CASSFRGPLAEAFF.

In this sample, this clonotype turned up many times. The gene calls are TRBV20-1 and TRBJ2-5; TRBD2 matches at 14 bases. The CDR3 length is 14 residues. Per the germline V gene, CDR1 is DFQATT and CDR2 is SNEGSKA (reference sequence). Trimming removed 6 bases from V and 6 bases from J; junction bases left unmatched: 6. DNA for the CDR3: TGCAGTGCAAGGGGACTAGCGGGAGTCCAGACCCAGTACTTC. Residues: CSARGLAGVQTQYF.

The sample holds many counts of this clonotype. The rearrangement uses TRBV20-1 and TRBJ2-3, with 9 bases lining up with TRBD2. The CDR3 length is 11 residues. Germline V gene lookup returns CDR1 DFQATT and CDR2 SNEGSKA (reference sequence). The CDR3 sequence: CLAGGTDTQYF. The CDR3 DNA sequence: TGCCTGGCGGGAGGGACAGATACGCAGTATTTT.

This clonotype was detected a few times. V usage is TRBV10-3 and J usage is TRBJ2-7, with a possible D match to TRBD1 (6 bases). This CDR3 has 13 residues. Germline V gene sequence: CDR1 ENHRY, CDR2 SYGVKD. V dropped 10 bases and J dropped 2 bases, with 15 bases sitting between them. The CDR3 loop is CATRQAKPYEQYF. The CDR3, as DNA: TGTGCCACCAGACAGGCTAAGCCCTACGAGCAGTACTTC.

This clonotype was counted many times. The chain couples TRBV10-3 to TRBJ2-7; 9 bases fit TRBD1. The V segment lost 4 bases and the J segment 3 bases; nucleotides outside the gene matches: 4. The CDR3 contains 14 residues. Looked up from germline, CDR1 is ENHRY and CDR2 is SYGVKD. The CDR3 sequence: CAISVGTGSYEQYF. The CDR3 DNA sequence: TGTGCCATCAGTGTGGGGACAGGGAGCTACGAGCAGTACTTC.

This chain uses TRBV4-3 with TRBJ2-7; no clear D gene. This CDR3 comprises 16 residues. V was pared by 0 bases and J by 0 bases, with 12 bases between. Germline V lookup: CDR1 LGHNA, CDR2 YSLEER. The chain's CDR3 is CASSQDWTASSYEQYF. The CDR3, as DNA: TGCGCCAGCAGCCAAGATTGGACGGCGAGCTCCTACGAGCAGTACTTC.

The genes are TRBV12-3 or TRBV12-4 and TRBJ1-5; D unresolved. This CDR3 spans 14 amino acids. Trimming pared 0 bases from V and 7 bases from J, leaving 10 bases between. The CDR3 coding sequence is TGTGCCAGCAGTTTAGCCTCGGGGTGGCAGCCCCAGCATTTT. Translation gives CASSLASGWQPQHF.

This clonotype was seen at least ten times. The genes are TRBV5-1 and TRBJ2-7, with 10 bases lining up with TRBD2. This CDR3 region has 14 residues. Looked up from germline, CDR1 is SGHRS and CDR2 is YFSETQ. V shed 5 bases and J 7 bases; nucleotides not matched to a gene: 9. The CDR3 sequence is CASSLSGRVWEQYF. For the CDR3, the DNA is TGCGCCAGCAGTCTGAGCGGGAGGGTCTGGGAGCAGTACTTC.

This clonotype has just a few counts. The chain is built from TRBV5-1 and TRBJ2-5; 8 bases fit TRBD1. This CDR3 region has 15 residues. The V gene end was trimmed by 2 bases and the J gene end by 4 bases; junction bases not matched to a gene: 7. The germline V gene encodes CDR1 SGHRS and CDR2 YFSETQ. CDR3 coding DNA: TGCGCCAGCAGCTTAGACGGACAGGGAAGAGAGACCCAGTACTTC. Amino acids: CASSLDGQGRETQYF. The complete variable domain, with remaining parts taken from reference TRBV5-1 and TRBJ2-5, reads KAGVTQTPRYLIKTRGQQVTLSCSPISGHRSVSWYQQTPGQGLQFLFEYFSETQRNKGNFPGRFSGRQFSNSRSEMNVSTLELGDSALYLCASSLDGQGRETQYFGPGTRLLVL.